Only a few counts were recorded for the clone carrying this T cell receptor beta chain. The sample originates from a study of blood T cell repertoires in COVID-19. Study details: Donors in the United States, Italy and Spain gave samples during acute or convalescent COVID-19. In each case, the material was cDNA or gDNA derived from T cells, B-cell-depleted T cells, or PBMCs.

The germline CDR1 and CDR2 sequences are LNHDA and SQIVND (reference sequence). With V trimmed by 3 bases and J by 4 bases, 5 bases remained unmatched. The CDR3 extends over 14 amino acids. Participant age was about 18 to 89 years, and participants resided in around 24 US areas. Authors' methods: Amplification of reference gene primers was used by the study to estimate nucleated cell counts. Sequenced by immunoSEQ multiplex PCR; TCRdb stores in-frame clones only, minus some. The V and J calls and clone size come from that table; D and trimming were worked out from the DNA. The sample includes roughly 250,000 clones, about nine tenths of them seen just once.

The clonotype was recovered from a human donor in a cohort exposed to, infected with or recovered from COVID-19 (not recorded which). The donor label of this sample is uncertain. Sequences were obtained from PBMCs or T cells enriched from blood (not recorded which). The chain couples TRBV19 to TRBJ1-1, with TRBD1 matching 7 bases. CDR3 protein: CASSIGQGVTEAFF. The CDR3 DNA reads as TGTGCCAGTAGTATCGGCCAGGGGGTCACTGAAGCTTTCTTT.